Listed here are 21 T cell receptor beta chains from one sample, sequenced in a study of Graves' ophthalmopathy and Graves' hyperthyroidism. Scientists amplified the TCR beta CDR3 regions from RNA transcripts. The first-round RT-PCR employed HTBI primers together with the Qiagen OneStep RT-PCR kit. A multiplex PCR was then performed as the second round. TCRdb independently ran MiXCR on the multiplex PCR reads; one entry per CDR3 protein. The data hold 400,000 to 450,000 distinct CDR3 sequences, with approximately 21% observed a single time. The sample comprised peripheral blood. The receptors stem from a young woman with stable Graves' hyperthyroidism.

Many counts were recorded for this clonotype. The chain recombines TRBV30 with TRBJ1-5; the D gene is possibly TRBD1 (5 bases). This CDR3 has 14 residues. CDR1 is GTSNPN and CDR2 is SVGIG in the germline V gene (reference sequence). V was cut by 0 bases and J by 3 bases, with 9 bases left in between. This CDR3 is CAWSVRQYNQPQHF. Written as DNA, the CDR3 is TGTGCCTGGAGTGTTCGACAGTACAATCAGCCCCAGCATTTT. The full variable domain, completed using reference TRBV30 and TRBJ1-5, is SQTIHQWPATLVQPVGSPLSLECTVEGTSNPNLYWYRQAAGRGLQLLFYSVGIGQISSEVPQNLSASRPQDRQFILSSKKLLLSDSGFYLCAWSVRQYNQPQHFGDGTRLSIL.

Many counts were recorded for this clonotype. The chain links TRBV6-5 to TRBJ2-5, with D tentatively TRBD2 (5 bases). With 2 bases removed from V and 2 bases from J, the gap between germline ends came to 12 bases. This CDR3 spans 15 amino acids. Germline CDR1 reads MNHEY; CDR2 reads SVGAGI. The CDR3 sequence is CASSYRTGRQETQYF. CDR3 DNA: TGTGCCAGCAGTTACAGAACGGGGAGACAAGAGACCCAGTACTTC.

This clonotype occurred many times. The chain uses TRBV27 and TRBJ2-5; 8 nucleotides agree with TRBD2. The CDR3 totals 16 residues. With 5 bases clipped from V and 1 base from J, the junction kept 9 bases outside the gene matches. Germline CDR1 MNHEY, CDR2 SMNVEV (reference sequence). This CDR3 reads CASSPELAESQETQYF. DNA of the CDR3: TGTGCCAGCAGTCCCGAACTAGCGGAGAGCCAAGAGACCCAGTACTTC.

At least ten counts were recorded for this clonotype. This CDR3 is CASSPGTSNTEAFF. The CDR3 DNA reads as TGTGCCAGCAGCCCCGGGACGTCGAACACTGAAGCTTTCTTT. The rearrangement joins TRBV7-3 to TRBJ1-1; perhaps TRBD1 as D (5 bases). CDR1 is SGHTA, CDR2 FQGTGA, per germline. Trimming left V 5 bases short and J 1 base short, with 11 bases between. CDR3 length equals 14 residues. Using reference TRBV7-3 and TRBJ1-1 for the parts outside the CDR3, the full variable domain is GAGVSQTPSNKVTEKGKYVELRCDPISGHTALYWYRQSLGQGPEFLIYFQGTGAADDSGLPNDRFFAVRPEGSVSTLKIQRTERGDSAVYLCASSPGTSNTEAFFGQGTRLTVV.

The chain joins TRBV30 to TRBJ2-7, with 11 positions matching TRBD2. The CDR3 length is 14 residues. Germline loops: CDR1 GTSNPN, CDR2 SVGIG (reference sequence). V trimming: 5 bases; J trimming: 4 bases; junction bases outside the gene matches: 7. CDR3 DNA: TGTGCCTGGTCAACTAGCGGGGGATTATACGAGCAGTACTTC. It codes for CAWSTSGGLYEQYF.

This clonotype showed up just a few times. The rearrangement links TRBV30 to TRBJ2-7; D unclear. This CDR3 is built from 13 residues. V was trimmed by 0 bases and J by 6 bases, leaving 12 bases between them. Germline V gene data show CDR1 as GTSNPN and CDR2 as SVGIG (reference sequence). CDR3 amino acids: CAWSVKGGSEQYF. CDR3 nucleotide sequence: TGTGCCTGGAGTGTAAAGGGTGGTAGCGAGCAGTACTTC.

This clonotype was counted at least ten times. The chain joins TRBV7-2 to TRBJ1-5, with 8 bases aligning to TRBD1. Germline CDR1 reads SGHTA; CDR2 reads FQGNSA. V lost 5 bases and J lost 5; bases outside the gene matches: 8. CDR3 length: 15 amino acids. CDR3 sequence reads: CASSRRTGFDQPQHF. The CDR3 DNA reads TGTGCCAGCAGCCGCAGGACAGGGTTTGATCAGCCCCAGCATTTT.

This CDR3 reads CASYVGGRVAVTSGYTF. In DNA, the CDR3 is TGTGCCAGCTACGTAGGGGGCAGGGTGGCCGTAACTTCTGGCTACACCTTC. The chain has TRBV6-1 and TRBJ1-2, with 7 bases identical to TRBD1. The V gene's germline CDR1 is MNHNS and CDR2 SASEGT. V was clipped by 8 bases and J by 7 bases; unmatched bases: 22. The CDR3 is 17 residues long.

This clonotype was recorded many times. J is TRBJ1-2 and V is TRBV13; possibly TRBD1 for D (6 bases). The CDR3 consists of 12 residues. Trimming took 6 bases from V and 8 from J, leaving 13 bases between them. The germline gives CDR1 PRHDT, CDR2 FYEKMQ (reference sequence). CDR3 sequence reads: CASSSQGWGYTF. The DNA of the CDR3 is TGTGCCAGCAGTTCACAGGGCTGGGGCTACACCTTC.

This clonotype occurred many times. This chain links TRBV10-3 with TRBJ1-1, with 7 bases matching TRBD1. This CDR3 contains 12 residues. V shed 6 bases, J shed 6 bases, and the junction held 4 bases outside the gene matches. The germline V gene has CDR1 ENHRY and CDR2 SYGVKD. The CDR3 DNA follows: TGTGCCATCAGAGGGGGCTCGGCTGAAGCTTTCTTT. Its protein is CAIRGGSAEAFF.

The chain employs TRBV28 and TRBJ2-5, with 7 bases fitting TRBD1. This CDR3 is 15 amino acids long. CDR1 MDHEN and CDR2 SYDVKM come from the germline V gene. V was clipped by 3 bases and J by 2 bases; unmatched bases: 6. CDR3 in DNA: TGTGCCAGCAGTTTGGGGGACAGAGTACAAGAGACCCAGTACTTC. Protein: CASSLGDRVQETQYF.

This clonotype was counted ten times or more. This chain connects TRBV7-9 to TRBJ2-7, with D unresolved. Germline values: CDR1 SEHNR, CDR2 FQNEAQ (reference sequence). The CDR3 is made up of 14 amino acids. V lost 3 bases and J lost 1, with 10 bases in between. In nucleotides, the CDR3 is TGTGCCAGCAGCTTCATAGGCGGATCCTACGAGCAGTACTTC. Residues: CASSFIGGSYEQYF.

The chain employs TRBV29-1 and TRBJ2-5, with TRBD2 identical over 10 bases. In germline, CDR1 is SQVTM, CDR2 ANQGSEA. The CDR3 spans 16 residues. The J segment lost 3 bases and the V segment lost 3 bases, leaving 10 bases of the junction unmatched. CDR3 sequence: CSVESPLAGKEETQYF. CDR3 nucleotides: TGCAGCGTTGAGAGTCCACTAGCGGGAAAGGAAGAGACCCAGTACTTC.

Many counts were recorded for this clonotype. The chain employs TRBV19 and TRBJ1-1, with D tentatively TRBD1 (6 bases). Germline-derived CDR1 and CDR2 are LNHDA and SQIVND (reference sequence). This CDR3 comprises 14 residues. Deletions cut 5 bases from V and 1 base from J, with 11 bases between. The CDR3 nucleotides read TGTGCCAGTAGTGCGACAGGATCGAACACTGAAGCTTTCTTT. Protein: CASSATGSNTEAFF.

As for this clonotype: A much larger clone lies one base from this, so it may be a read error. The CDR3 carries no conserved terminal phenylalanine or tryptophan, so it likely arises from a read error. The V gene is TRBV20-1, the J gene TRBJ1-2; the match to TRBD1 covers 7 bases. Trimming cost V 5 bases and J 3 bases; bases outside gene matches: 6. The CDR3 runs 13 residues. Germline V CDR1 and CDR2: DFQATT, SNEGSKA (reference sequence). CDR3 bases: TGCAGTGCTCCCCTCGACAGGGACTATGGCTACACCCTC. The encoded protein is CSAPLDRDYGYTL.

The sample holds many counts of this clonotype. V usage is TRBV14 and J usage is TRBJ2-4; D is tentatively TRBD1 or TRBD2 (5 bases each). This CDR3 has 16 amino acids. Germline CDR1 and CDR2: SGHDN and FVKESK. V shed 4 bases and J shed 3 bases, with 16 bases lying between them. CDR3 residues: CASSPISGTHKNIQYF. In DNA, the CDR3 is TGTGCCAGCAGCCCCATTTCCGGGACCCACAAAAACATTCAGTACTTC.

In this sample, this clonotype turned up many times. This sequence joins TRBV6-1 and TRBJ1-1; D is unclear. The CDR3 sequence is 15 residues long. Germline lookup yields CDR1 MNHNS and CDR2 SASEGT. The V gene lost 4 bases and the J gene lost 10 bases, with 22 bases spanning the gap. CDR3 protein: CASSGGDMNERGAFF. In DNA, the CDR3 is TGTGCCAGCAGTGGAGGAGACATGAACGAACGGGGAGCTTTCTTT.

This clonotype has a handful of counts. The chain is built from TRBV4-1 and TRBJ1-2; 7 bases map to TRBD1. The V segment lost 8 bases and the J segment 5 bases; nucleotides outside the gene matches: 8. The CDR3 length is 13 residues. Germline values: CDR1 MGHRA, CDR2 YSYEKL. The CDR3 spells CASGRQGRYGYTF. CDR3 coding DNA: TGCGCCAGCGGGCGACAGGGCAGGTATGGCTACACCTTC.

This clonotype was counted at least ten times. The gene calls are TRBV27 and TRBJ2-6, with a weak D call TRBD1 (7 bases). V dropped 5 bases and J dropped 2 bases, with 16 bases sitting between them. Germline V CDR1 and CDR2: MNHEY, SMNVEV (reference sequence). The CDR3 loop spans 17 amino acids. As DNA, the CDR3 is TGTGCCAGCAGTAACGACAGGGACTTGGCTGGGGCCAACGTCCTGACTTTC. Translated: CASSNDRDLAGANVLTF. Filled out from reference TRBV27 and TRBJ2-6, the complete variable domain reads EAQVTQNPRYLITVTGKKLTVTCSQNMNHEYMSWYRQDPGLGLRQIYYSMNVEVTDKGDVPEGYKVSRKEKRNFPLILESPSPNQTSLYFCASSNDRDLAGANVLTFGAGSRLTVL.

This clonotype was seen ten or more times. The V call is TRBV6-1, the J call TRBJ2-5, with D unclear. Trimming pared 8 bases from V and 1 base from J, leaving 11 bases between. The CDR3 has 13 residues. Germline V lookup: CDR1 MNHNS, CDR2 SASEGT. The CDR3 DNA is TGTGCCAGCTGTAGTACAGTCCAAGAGACCCAGTACTTC. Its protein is CASCSTVQETQYF.

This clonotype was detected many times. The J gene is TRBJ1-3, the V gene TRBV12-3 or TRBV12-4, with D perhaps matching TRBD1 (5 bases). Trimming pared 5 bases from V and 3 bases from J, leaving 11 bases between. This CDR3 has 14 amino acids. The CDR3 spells CASSAQGLGNTIYF. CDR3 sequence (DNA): TGTGCCAGCAGTGCCCAGGGTCTTGGAAACACCATATATTTT.